This TCR beta chain was retrieved from a study of blood T cell repertoires in COVID-19. Across the study: Sites across the United States, Italy and Spain contributed samples from acute and convalescent COVID-19. From T cells, B-cell-depleted T cells, or PBMCs came the material, which was cDNA or gDNA.

Sequenced by immunoSEQ multiplex PCR; TCRdb stores in-frame clones only, minus some. The sample holds about 240,000 clones, around 83% seen once. The CDR3 runs to 14 residues. V lost 5 bases to trimming and J lost 5 bases; unmatched junction nucleotides: 9. Germline V CDR1 and CDR2: SGHAT, FQNNGV. This TCR was recovered from a woman aged 60-75 years with active or convalescent COVID-19. Material: peripheral blood. The rearrangement uses TRBV11-2 and TRBJ2-7; 7 bases fit TRBD1. The CDR3 loop is CASSEGIDRDEQYF. In DNA, the CDR3 is TGTGCCAGCAGCGAGGGCATAGACAGGGACGAGCAGTACTTC. Full variable domain (missing parts from reference TRBV11-2 and TRBJ2-7): EAGVAQSPRYKIIEKRQSVAFWCNPISGHATLYWYQQILGQGPKLLIQFQNNGVVDDSQLPKDRFSAERLKGVDSTLKIQPAKLEDSAVYLCASSEGIDRDEQYFGPGTRLTVT.